This T cell receptor beta chain is from a study of blood T cell repertoires in COVID-19 (dated by TCRdb to 2019 to 2021). Regarding the research as a whole: Collaborator samples came from the United States, Italy and Spain and covered acute and convalescent phases of COVID-19. Subjects who had been exposed to COVID-19, were actively infected with it, or had recovered from it provided the deeply sampled blood TCRbeta repertoires that made up the dataset. The repertoires were released in a freely available public database intended as a resource for research on the immune response to SARS-CoV-2. HLA class I and class II types, where available, came from metadata supplied by the sample provider rather than from assay-based typing. The samples were drawn from two sources: the first 160 participants of the ongoing ImmuneRACE study, and 1,254 subjects contributed by 6 global collaborators. Sample metadata almost always included a de-identified subject ID, COVID-19 status, age in years and sex. The material from the prospective study consisted of cDNA or gDNA derived from T cells, B-cell-depleted T cells, or PBMCs.

Turning to this clone: The antigen it binds to is not known. No quality values exist for individual bases; no much larger clone is one base distant.

Each collaborating institution followed its own protocols to collect whole blood in K2EDTA tubes. Collaborator samples were shipped for TCRbeta analysis as frozen whole blood, isolated PBMCs, or DNA extracted from either sample type. The V and J ends are trimmed by 1 base and 6 bases, leaving 16 bases between them. CDR1 and CDR2 (KGHDR, SFDVKD) derive from the germline V gene. Including cysteine and phenylalanine, the CDR3 has 16 amino acids. The entry retains the CDR3 DNA only, 48 bases that are in frame from base 1. TCRbeta CDR3 regions were amplified from genomic DNA using the immunoSEQ Assay, a bias-controlled multiplex PCR. In the original analysis: The number of nucleated cells in each sample was estimated by amplification of reference gene primers within the assay. To quantify the absolute abundance of each unique TCRbeta CDR3 rearrangement, sequence reads were collapsed and filtered. For each sample, productive Simpson clonality was calculated by taking the square root of Simpson's diversity index across productive rearrangements. TCRdb re-hosts the immuneACCESS table, in-frame sequences only. Its copies lack some clones; in the studies checked, an unresolved V gene accounts for under half of them, and the cause for the rest is not known. The V and J calls and clone size were taken over from that table, and D and trimming were inferred from the DNA. For this sample there are 55,000 to 80,000 clones; roughly 91% appear just once. The top ten constitute less than 2% of the sample.

Beyond this particular receptor, the publication reports: The amount of clinical and demographic metadata varied by source and participant and was provided uncurated.

The clonotype comes from a human donor in a cohort sampled during active COVID-19. The specimen sequenced was peripheral blood. The chain joins TRBV24-1 to TRBJ2-3; TRBD1 is a weak D gene call, 5 bases matching. The CDR3 protein: CATSDFDSTISDTQYF. The bases read TGTGCCACCAGTGATTTTGACAGCACCATATCTGATACGCAGTATTTT.